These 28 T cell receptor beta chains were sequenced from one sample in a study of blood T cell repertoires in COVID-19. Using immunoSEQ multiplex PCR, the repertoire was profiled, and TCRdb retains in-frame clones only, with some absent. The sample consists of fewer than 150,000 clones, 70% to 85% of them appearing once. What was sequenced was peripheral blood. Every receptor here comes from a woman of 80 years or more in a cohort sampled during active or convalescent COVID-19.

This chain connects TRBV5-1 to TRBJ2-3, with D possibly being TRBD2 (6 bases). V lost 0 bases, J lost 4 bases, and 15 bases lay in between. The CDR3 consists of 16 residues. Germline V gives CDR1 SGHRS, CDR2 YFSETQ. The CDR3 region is CASSLGPSGTADTQYF. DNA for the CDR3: TGCGCCAGCAGCTTGGGTCCGTCTGGGACTGCAGATACGCAGTATTTT.

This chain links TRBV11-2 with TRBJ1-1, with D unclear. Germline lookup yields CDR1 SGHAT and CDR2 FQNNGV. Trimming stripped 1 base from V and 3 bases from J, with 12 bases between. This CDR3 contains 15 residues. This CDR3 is CASSLGASLDTEAFF. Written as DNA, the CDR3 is TGTGCCAGCAGCTTAGGGGCTTCGCTGGACACTGAAGCTTTCTTT.

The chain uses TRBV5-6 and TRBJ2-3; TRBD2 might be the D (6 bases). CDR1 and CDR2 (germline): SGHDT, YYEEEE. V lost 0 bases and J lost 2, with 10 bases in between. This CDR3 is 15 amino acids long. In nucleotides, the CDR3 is TGTGCCAGCAGCTTGGATACGGGGGTCACAGATACGCAGTATTTT. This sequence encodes CASSLDTGVTDTQYF.

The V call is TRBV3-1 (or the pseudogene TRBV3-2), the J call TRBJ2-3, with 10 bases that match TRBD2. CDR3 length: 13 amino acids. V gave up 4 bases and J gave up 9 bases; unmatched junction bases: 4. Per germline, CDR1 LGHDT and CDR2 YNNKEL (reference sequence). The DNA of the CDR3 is TGTGCCAGCAGCCCATCTAGCGGGGGAACGCAGTATTTT. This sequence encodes CASSPSSGGTQYF.

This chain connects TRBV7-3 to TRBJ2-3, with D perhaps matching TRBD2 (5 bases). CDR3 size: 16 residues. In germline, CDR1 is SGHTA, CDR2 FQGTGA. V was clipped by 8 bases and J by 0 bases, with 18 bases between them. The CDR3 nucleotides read TGTGCCAGCGCCAGTCGGGGTCGTGGGAGCACAGATACGCAGTATTTT. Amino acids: CASASRGRGSTDTQYF.

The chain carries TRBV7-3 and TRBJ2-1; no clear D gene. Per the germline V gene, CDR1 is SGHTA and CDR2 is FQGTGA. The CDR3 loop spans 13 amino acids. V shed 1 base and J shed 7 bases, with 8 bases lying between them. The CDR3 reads CASSLSGGNEQFF. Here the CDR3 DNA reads TGTGCCAGCAGCTTAAGCGGCGGAAATGAGCAGTTCTTC.

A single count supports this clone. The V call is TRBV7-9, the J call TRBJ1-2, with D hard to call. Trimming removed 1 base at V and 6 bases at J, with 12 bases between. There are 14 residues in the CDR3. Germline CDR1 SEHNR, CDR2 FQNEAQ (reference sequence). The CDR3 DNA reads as TGTGCCAGCAGCTTAGTCGCGGCTTCGGATGGCTACACCTTC. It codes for CASSLVAASDGYTF.

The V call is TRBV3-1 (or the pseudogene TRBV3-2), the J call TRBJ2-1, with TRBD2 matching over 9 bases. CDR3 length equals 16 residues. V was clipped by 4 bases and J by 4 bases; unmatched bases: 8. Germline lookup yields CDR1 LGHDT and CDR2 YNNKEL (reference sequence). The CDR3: CASSLVGGGAYNEQFF. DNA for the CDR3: TGTGCCAGCAGCCTAGTCGGCGGGGGGGCTTACAATGAGCAGTTCTTC.

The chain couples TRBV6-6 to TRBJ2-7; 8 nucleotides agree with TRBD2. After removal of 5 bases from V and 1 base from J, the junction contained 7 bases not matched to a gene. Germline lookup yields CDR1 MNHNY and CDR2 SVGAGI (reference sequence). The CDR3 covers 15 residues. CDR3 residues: CASSPAGATSYEQYV. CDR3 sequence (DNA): TGTGCCAGCAGTCCAGCGGGGGCCACATCCTACGAGCAGTACGTC.

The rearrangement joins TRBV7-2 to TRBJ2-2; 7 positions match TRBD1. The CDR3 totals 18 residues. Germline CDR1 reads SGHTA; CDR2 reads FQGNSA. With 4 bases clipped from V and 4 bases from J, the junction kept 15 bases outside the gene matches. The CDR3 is CASSSTPVTGMATGELFF. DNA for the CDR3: TGTGCCAGCAGCTCCACCCCAGTGACAGGGATGGCCACCGGGGAGCTGTTTTTT.

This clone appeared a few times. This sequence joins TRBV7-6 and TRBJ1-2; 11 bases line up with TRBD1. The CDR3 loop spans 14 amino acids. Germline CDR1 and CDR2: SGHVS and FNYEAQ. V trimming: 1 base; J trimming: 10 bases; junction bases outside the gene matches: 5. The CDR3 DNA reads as TGTGCCAGCAGCTTAGGGACGGGACAGGGGGACTACACCTTC. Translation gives CASSLGTGQGDYTF.

The CDR3 here is CASSLRLNYGYTF. The DNA for the CDR3 is TGTGCCAGCAGCTTGCGTCTTAACTATGGCTACACCTTC. V gene TRBV5-4 combines with J gene TRBJ1-2; no reliable D call. CDR3 length: 13 amino acids. Germline lookup yields CDR1 SGHNT and CDR2 YYREEE (reference sequence). V was clipped by 1 base and J by 1 base, with 5 bases between them. The variable domain in full, with the rest retrieved from reference TRBV5-4 and TRBJ1-2, is ETGVTQSPTHLIKTRGQQVTLRCSSQSGHNTVSWYQQALGQGPQFIFQYYREEENGRGNFPPRFSGLQFPNYSSELNVNALELDDSALYLCASSLRLNYGYTFGSGTRLTVV.

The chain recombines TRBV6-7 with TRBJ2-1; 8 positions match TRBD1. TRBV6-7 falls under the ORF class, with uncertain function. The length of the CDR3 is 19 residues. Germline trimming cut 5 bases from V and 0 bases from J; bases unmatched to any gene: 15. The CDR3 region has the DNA TGTGCCAGCAGTACCCCCCGGGACAGGCCGAATTACTCCTACAATGAGCAGTTCTTC. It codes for CASSTPRDRPNYSYNEQFF.

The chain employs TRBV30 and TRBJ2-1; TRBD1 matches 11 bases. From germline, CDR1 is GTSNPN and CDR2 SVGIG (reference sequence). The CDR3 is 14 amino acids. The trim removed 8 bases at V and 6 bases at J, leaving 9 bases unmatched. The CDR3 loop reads CALSRTGGPNEQFF. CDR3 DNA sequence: TGTGCCCTTTCCCGGACAGGGGGCCCCAATGAGCAGTTCTTC.

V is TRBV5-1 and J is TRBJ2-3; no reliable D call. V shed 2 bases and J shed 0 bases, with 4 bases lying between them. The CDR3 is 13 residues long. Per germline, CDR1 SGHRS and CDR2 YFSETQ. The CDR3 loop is CASSFGSTDTQYF. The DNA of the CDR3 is TGCGCCAGCAGCTTCGGTAGCACAGATACGCAGTATTTT.

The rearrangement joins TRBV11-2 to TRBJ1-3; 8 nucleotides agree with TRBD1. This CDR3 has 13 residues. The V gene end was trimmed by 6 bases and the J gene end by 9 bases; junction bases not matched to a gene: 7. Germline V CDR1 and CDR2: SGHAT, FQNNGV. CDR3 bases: TGTGCCAGCAGGCAGACAGGGGAGGTCACCATATATTTT. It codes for CASRQTGEVTIYF.

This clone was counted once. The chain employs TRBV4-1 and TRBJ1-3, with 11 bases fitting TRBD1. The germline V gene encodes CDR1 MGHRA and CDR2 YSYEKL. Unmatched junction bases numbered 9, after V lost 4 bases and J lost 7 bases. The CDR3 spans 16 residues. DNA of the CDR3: TGCGCCAGCAGCCTAGATCCGGGACAGGGGGGGAACACCATATATTTT. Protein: CASSLDPGQGGNTIYF.

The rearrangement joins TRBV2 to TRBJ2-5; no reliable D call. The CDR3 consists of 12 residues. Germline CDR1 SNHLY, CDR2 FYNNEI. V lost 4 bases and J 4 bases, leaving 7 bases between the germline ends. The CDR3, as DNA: TGTGCCAGCAGTGTAAGCCGAGAGACCCAGTACTTC. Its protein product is CASSVSRETQYF.

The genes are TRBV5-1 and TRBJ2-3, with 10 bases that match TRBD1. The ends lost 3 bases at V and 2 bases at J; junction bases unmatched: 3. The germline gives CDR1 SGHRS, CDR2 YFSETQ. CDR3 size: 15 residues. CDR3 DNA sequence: TGCGCCAGCAGCTCGAGACAGGGGGCCACAGATACGCAGTATTTT. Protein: CASSSRQGATDTQYF.

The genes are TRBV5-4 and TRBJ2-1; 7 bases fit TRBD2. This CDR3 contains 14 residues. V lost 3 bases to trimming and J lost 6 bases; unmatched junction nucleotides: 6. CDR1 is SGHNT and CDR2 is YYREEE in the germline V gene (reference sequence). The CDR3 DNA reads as TGTGCCAGCAGCTCTCAGCGGGGCGGCAATGAGCAGTTCTTC. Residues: CASSSQRGGNEQFF.

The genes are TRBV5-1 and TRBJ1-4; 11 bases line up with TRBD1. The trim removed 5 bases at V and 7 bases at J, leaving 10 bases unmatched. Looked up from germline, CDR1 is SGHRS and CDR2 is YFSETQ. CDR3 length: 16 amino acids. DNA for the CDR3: TGCGCCAGCAGGCCGGGACAGGGGGTCATCGGTGAAAAACTGTTTTTT. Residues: CASRPGQGVIGEKLFF.

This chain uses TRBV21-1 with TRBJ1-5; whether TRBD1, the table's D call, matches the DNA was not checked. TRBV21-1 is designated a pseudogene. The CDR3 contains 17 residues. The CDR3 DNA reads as TGTGCCAGCAGCAAAGGGGGACAGGGCCCTTCCAATCAGCCCCAGCATTTT. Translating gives CASSKGGQGPSNQPQHF.

CDR3 nucleotides: TGTGCCAGCAGCTTAGATAGGGAGGACGAGCAGTACGTC. Protein product: CASSLDREDEQYV. This sequence joins TRBV11-2 and TRBJ2-7; perhaps TRBD2 as D (6 bases). The CDR3 covers 13 residues. Germline V CDR1 and CDR2: SGHAT, FQNNGV. V lost 0 bases and J 5 bases, leaving 8 bases between the germline ends.

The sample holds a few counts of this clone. The CDR3 loop reads CASSLAGQTWAFF. The DNA of the CDR3 is TGTGCCAGCAGCTTAGCGGGACAGACCTGGGCTTTCTTT. The V and J genes are TRBV7-9 and TRBJ1-1, with TRBD1 matching over 7 bases. Germline-derived CDR1 and CDR2 are SEHNR and FQNEAQ (reference sequence). With 0 bases clipped from V and 11 bases from J, the junction kept 6 bases outside the gene matches. This CDR3 is 13 amino acids long.

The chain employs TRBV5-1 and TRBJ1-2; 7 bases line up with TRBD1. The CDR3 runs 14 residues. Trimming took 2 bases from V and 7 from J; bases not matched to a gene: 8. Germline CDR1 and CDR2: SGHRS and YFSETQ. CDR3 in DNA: TGCGCCAGCAGCTTTGAGGGGGCCCTAGGTGGCTACACCTTC. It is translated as CASSFEGALGGYTF. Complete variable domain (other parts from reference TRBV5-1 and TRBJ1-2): KAGVTQTPRYLIKTRGQQVTLSCSPISGHRSVSWYQQTPGQGLQFLFEYFSETQRNKGNFPGRFSGRQFSNSRSEMNVSTLELGDSALYLCASSFEGALGGYTFGSGTRLTVV.

This CDR3 reads CASSEAGEDGYTF. Written as DNA, the CDR3 is TGTGCCAGCTCAGAGGCGGGGGAGGATGGCTACACCTTC. The rearrangement links TRBV18 to TRBJ1-2, with a tentative D call TRBD1 (5 bases). This CDR3 contains 13 residues. The germline V gene encodes CDR1 KGHSH and CDR2 LQKENI. V was clipped by 5 bases and J by 6 bases, with 13 bases between them.

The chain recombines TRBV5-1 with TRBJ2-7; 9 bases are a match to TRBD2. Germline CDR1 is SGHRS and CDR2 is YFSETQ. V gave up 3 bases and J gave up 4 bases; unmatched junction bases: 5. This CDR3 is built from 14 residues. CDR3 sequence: CASSSGLAFYEQYF. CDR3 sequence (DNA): TGCGCCAGCAGCTCGGGACTAGCTTTTTACGAGCAGTACTTC.

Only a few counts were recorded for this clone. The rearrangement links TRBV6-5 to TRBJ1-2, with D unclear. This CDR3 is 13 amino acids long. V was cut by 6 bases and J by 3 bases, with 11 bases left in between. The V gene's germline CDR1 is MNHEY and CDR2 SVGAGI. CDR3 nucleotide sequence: TGTGCCAGCAGAGTCTCACGGTACTATGGCTACACCTTC. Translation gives CASRVSRYYGYTF.